The 22 T cell receptor beta chains below come from one sample, sequenced in a study of T-cell memory formation after mild COVID-19 (dated by TCRdb to about 2021). Library preparation employed 5' RACE. TCRdb shows the sequencer as Illumina NovaSeq 6000. Starting from the raw public reads, TCRdb applied fastp trimming at Q25, assembled clones with MiXCR and retained in-frame beta chains. Merged by CDR3 protein, the rows form single entries marked with the most common genes and DNA. The table for this sample lists 220,000 or so distinct CDR3 sequences; around 9.1% of them were counted only once. The top ten clones comprise roughly 3.5% of the sample. The sample was PBMCs or a T cell subset sorted from them (not recorded which). The receptors stem from a man between 18 and 35 years old who had mild COVID-19 (a few samples of this study predate the infection). The sample titles of this study are shuffled in the database, so cell type and time point are left out; the donor was told from shared clones.

This clonotype was picked up a small number of times. The rearrangement uses TRBV21-1 and TRBJ2-1. TRBV21-1 is designated a pseudogene. This CDR3 region has 15 residues. CDR3 DNA sequence: TGTGCCAGCAGCTGGCCTCGGGGTCCCTACAATGAGCAGTTCTTC. Amino acid sequence: CASSWPRGPYNEQFF.

This clonotype occurred a few times. The CDR3 nucleotides read TGTGCCAGCAGCCTCGACAGCGTTGCCAGAGAACATGGCTACACCTTC. Translating it yields CASSLDSVAREHGYTF. The rearrangement links TRBV28 to TRBJ1-2; the D gene is possibly TRBD1 (5 bases). Trimming took 6 bases from V and 6 from J, leaving 23 bases between them. The CDR3 has 16 amino acids. Germline CDR1 and CDR2: MDHEN and SYDVKM.

The chain uses TRBV29-1 and TRBJ2-2, with a tentative D call TRBD1 (5 bases). V was trimmed by 3 bases and J by 2 bases, leaving 13 bases between them. The length of the CDR3 is 15 residues. Per the germline V gene, CDR1 is SQVTM and CDR2 is ANQGSEA. CDR3 amino acids: CSVEFWTPNTGELFF. CDR3 in DNA: TGCAGCGTTGAGTTTTGGACACCAAACACCGGGGAGCTGTTTTTT.

The rearrangement uses TRBV24-1 and TRBJ2-1; D is undetermined. CDR1 is KGHDR, CDR2 SFDVKD, per germline. The CDR3 sequence is 12 residues long. V was shortened by 3 bases and J by 8 bases, with 7 bases between the two germline ends. The CDR3 region is CATSDDVDEQFF. The DNA of the CDR3 is TGTGCCACCAGTGATGATGTGGATGAGCAGTTCTTC.

This clonotype has only a few counts. The chain combines TRBV4-2 with TRBJ2-2; D uncertain. Deletions cut 5 bases from V and 6 bases from J, with 19 bases between. The CDR3 extends over 16 amino acids. Looked up from germline, CDR1 is LGHNA and CDR2 is YNFKEQ. The CDR3 sequence is CASSERAQALAGELFF. The CDR3 DNA is TGTGCCAGCAGCGAGCGAGCCCAGGCTTTGGCCGGGGAGCTGTTTTTT.

The chain is built from TRBV2 and TRBJ2-5; 8 nucleotides line up with TRBD2. CDR3 length: 13 amino acids. V was clipped by 6 bases and J by 5 bases; unmatched bases: 5. Germline CDR1 is SNHLY and CDR2 is FYNNEI. CDR3 in DNA: TGTGCCAGCAGCGGGACTAGTGGTGAGACCCAGTACTTC. It specifies CASSGTSGETQYF.

This clonotype was found a few times. The genes are TRBV5-1 and TRBJ2-2, with TRBD2 matching over 12 bases. CDR3 length equals 17 residues. The germline CDR1 and CDR2 sequences are SGHRS and YFSETQ. J was trimmed by 4 bases and V by 7 bases; bases with no gene match: 11. CDR3: CASGILAGGRFTGELFF. CDR3 sequence (DNA): TGCGCCAGCGGCATACTAGCGGGGGGCCGTTTCACCGGGGAGCTGTTTTTT.

The gene calls are TRBV6-2 or TRBV6-3 and TRBJ2-7; TRBD1 agrees at 9 bases. The V segment lost 8 bases and the J segment 2 bases; nucleotides outside the gene matches: 7. The CDR3 contains 14 residues. Germline V gene data show CDR1 as MNHEY and CDR2 as SVGEGT. The CDR3 DNA reads TGTGCCAGCCGACTCGGGACAGGGACCTACGAGCAGTACTTC. The encoded protein is CASRLGTGTYEQYF.

This clonotype turned up a few times. This chain joins TRBV3-1 and TRBJ2-3; D is perhaps TRBD1 or TRBD2 (5 bases each). The CDR3 runs 16 residues. The V gene lost 5 bases and the J gene lost 2 bases, with 17 bases spanning the gap. Germline V gene lookup returns CDR1 LGHDT and CDR2 YNNKEL (reference sequence). CDR3 nucleotide sequence: TGTGCCAGCAGCTATTCCTCGAGGGGATCCACAGATACGCAGTATTTT. It yields the protein CASSYSSRGSTDTQYF.

The table lists this clonotype with a few counts. The J gene is TRBJ2-5, the V gene TRBV5-1; maybe TRBD1 (6 bases). V gave up 0 bases and J gave up 4 bases, with 13 bases separating them. The CDR3 is 15 amino acids. Germline-derived CDR1 and CDR2 are SGHRS and YFSETQ. DNA of the CDR3: TGCGCCAGCAGCTTGGGAGGGGGTGATGGAGAGACCCAGTACTTC. As protein: CASSLGGGDGETQYF.

The rearrangement links TRBV5-6 to TRBJ2-2; 8 nucleotides line up with TRBD2. Unmatched junction bases numbered 18, after V lost 4 bases and J lost 1 base. This CDR3 is 20 amino acids long. Germline assignment: CDR1 SGHDT and CDR2 YYEEEE. The CDR3 nucleotides read TGTGCCAGCAGCCCTATCATCGGGGGGGACCCCCAATGGAACACCGGGGAGCTGTTTTTT. It specifies CASSPIIGGDPQWNTGELFF. The full variable domain, completed using reference TRBV5-6 and TRBJ2-2, is DAGVTQSPTHLIKTRGQQVTLRCSPKSGHDTVSWYQQALGQGPQFIFQYYEEEERQRGNFPDRFSGHQFPNYSSELNVNALLLGDSALYLCASSPIIGGDPQWNTGELFFGEGSRLTVL.

The chain couples TRBV6-2 or TRBV6-3 to TRBJ2-7; D not certain. The germline V and J ends were trimmed by 8 bases and 12 bases, with 23 bases remaining between them. The CDR3 covers 13 residues. Germline V gene sequence: CDR1 MNHEY, CDR2 SVGEGT. The chain's CDR3 is CASSQRRTQKGYV. The DNA of the CDR3 is TGTGCCAGCTCCCAGAGAAGGACCCAAAAGGGGTACGTC.

The table lists this clonotype with a few counts. The rearrangement uses TRBV7-2 and TRBJ1-6; 8 bases match TRBD1. This CDR3 has 16 amino acids. Looked up from germline, CDR1 is SGHTA and CDR2 is FQGNSA. The junction had 8 bases not matched to a gene; V was cut back by 1 base and J by 9 bases. The CDR3 DNA sequence: TGTGCCAGCAGCTTAGTTCAGGGGGCGCGGGGTTCACCCCTCCACTTT. Encoded protein: CASSLVQGARGSPLHF.

This clonotype was counted many times. The J gene is TRBJ2-7, the V gene TRBV27; no definite D call. Germline V gives CDR1 MNHEY, CDR2 SMNVEV (reference sequence). Trimming shortened V by 3 bases and J by 1 base, and 7 bases separated the two germline ends. The CDR3 runs 13 residues. The DNA for the CDR3 is TGTGCCAGCAGTTTGCGGATATCCTACGAGCAGTACTTC. Encoded protein: CASSLRISYEQYF.

This clonotype came up many times. V and J are TRBV12-3 or TRBV12-4 and TRBJ1-5, with D maybe TRBD1 (6 bases). V was trimmed by 5 bases and J by 2 bases, leaving 10 bases between them. The CDR3 length is 14 residues. CDR3 sequence (DNA): TGTGCCAGCAGTCGTCCAGGGGGCAATCAGCCCCAGCATTTT. Amino acids: CASSRPGGNQPQHF.

This clonotype has more than one count but fewer than ten. The V gene is TRBV2, the J gene TRBJ1-5; 7 bases are a match to TRBD1. V was clipped by 6 bases and J by 3 bases; unmatched bases: 5. The CDR3 spans 14 residues. Per germline, CDR1 SNHLY and CDR2 FYNNEI. The CDR3 nucleotides are TGTGCCAGCAGCGCGGACAGGCTCAATCAGCCCCAGCATTTT. It translates to CASSADRLNQPQHF. The complete variable domain, with remaining parts taken from reference TRBV2 and TRBJ1-5, reads EPEVTQTPSHQVTQMGQEVILRCVPISNHLYFYWYRQILGQKVEFLVSFYNNEISEKSEIFDDQFSVERPDGSNFTLKIRSTKLEDSAMYFCASSADRLNQPQHFGDGTRLSIL.

The chain employs TRBV18 and TRBJ1-1, with 10 bases aligning to TRBD1. There are 15 residues in the CDR3. V shed 3 bases, J shed 7 bases, and the junction held 8 bases outside the gene matches. CDR1 and CDR2 (germline): KGHSH, LQKENI. Here the CDR3 DNA reads TGTGCCAGCTCACCTACACCGGGACAGGGGAATGAAGCTTTCTTT. It translates to CASSPTPGQGNEAFF.

This clonotype was observed a few times. The CDR3 DNA follows: TGTGCCAGCACCCCGACTAGCGATTCCTACAATGAGCAGTTCTTC. Translated: CASTPTSDSYNEQFF. The J gene is TRBJ2-1, the V gene TRBV11-3; 8 bases fit TRBD2. The length of the CDR3 is 15 residues. J was trimmed by 1 base and V by 7 bases; bases with no gene match: 6. CDR1 and CDR2 from the germline V gene are SGHNT and YENEEA.

The chain employs TRBV24-1 and TRBJ1-1, with D possibly being TRBD1 (5 bases). Trimming removed 10 bases from V and 1 base from J, with 12 bases in between. CDR1 and CDR2 (germline): KGHDR, SFDVKD. The CDR3 is 13 residues long. In nucleotides, the CDR3 is TGTGCCACACAAGGACACTCGAACACTGAAGCTTTCTTT. As protein: CATQGHSNTEAFF.

The V and J genes are TRBV19 and TRBJ1-2, with 9 bases fitting TRBD1. Germline V CDR1 and CDR2: LNHDA, SQIVND (reference sequence). CDR3 length: 15 amino acids. V trimming: 5 bases; J trimming: 3 bases; junction bases outside the gene matches: 7. The CDR3 DNA follows: TGTGCCAGTAGTCCCACAGGGGGCGCTTACTATGGCTACACCTTC. Its protein is CASSPTGGAYYGYTF.

This clonotype showed up many times. The V and J genes are TRBV5-6 and TRBJ1-5, with TRBD1 matching 7 bases. CDR3 length equals 15 residues. Germline V gene data show CDR1 as SGHDT and CDR2 as YYEEEE. V was clipped by 4 bases and J by 4 bases; unmatched bases: 8. For the CDR3, the DNA is TGTGCCAGCAGCGGAACGGGACAGTTAAATCAGCCCCAGCATTTT. This gives the protein CASSGTGQLNQPQHF.

This chain joins TRBV5-1 and TRBJ2-3, with 7 bases that match TRBD2. V lost 6 bases and J lost 2; bases outside the gene matches: 12. Germline lookup yields CDR1 SGHRS and CDR2 YFSETQ. There are 16 residues in the CDR3. The CDR3 reads CASNRIGAGDTDTQYF. Written as DNA, the CDR3 is TGCGCCAGCAACAGGATAGGGGCGGGGGACACAGATACGCAGTATTTT.